This entry lists 14 T cell receptor beta chains sequenced from one sample in a study of human T cells and chemical hapten exposure. TCRdb re-called the RACE reads with MiXCR, one entry per CDR3 protein. Seen here are approximately 180,000 distinct CDR3 sequences, 30% observed once, and the top ten hold just under 3%. As for time point: pre-sensitization, week 0. Stated treatment: therapeutic diphenylcyclopropenone sensitization with weekly scalp DPC. This material consisted of whole blood, taken in connection with sensitization to the hapten diphenylcyclopropenone (DPC). All receptors derive from a woman in her 30s with alopecia areata. Some clones in this sample may be carry-over from other donors' samples.

The rearrangement uses TRBV28 and TRBJ2-2; 10 nucleotides align to TRBD2. V trimming: 5 bases; J trimming: 6 bases; junction bases outside the gene matches: 15. The germline CDR1 and CDR2 sequences are MDHEN and SYDVKM. This CDR3 comprises 18 residues. The CDR3 nucleotides read TGTGCCAGCAGTGGACGATCTAGCGGGAGTTTTTTCGCCGGGGAGCTGTTTTTT. Its protein is CASSGRSSGSFFAGELFF.

CDR3 coding DNA: TGTGCCAGCAGCCCGCATGTGGGGTACAATGAGCAGTTCTTC. Translation gives CASSPHVGYNEQFF. The V gene is TRBV28, the J gene TRBJ2-1; D not certain. Germline V CDR1 and CDR2: MDHEN, SYDVKM. CDR3 size: 14 residues. V dropped 6 bases and J dropped 4 bases, with 13 bases sitting between them.

This clonotype was counted once. V and J are TRBV7-3 and TRBJ1-1; no clear D gene. The V gene lost 5 bases and the J gene lost 1 base, with 8 bases spanning the gap. Germline V gene sequence: CDR1 SGHTA, CDR2 FQGTGA. The CDR3 length is 13 residues. CDR3 protein: CASSATGNTEAFF. CDR3 sequence (DNA): TGTGCCAGCAGCGCCACGGGGAACACTGAAGCTTTCTTT.

V is TRBV29-1 and J is TRBJ2-2, with TRBD1 matching over 7 bases. The V and J ends lost 7 bases and 1 base, in that order; junction bases with no gene match: 12. CDR3 length: 16 residues. Germline V CDR1 and CDR2: SQVTM, ANQGSEA. CDR3 residues: CSAEDGGTENTGELFF. CDR3 bases: TGCAGCGCGGAGGACGGTGGGACAGAGAACACCGGGGAGCTGTTTTTT.

This clonotype was recorded a few times. The chain combines TRBV7-2 with TRBJ1-3; D not certain. This CDR3 contains 16 residues. Germline lookup yields CDR1 SGHTA and CDR2 FQGNSA. Trimming shortened V by 5 bases and J by 0 bases, and 14 bases separated the two germline ends. CDR3 region: CASSPGGVSSGNTIYF. For the CDR3, the DNA is TGTGCCAGCAGCCCTGGCGGGGTCTCCTCTGGAAACACCATATATTTT.

There are a few counts of this clonotype. CDR3 sequence (DNA): TGTGCCTGGAGTGTAACGGGGCGGGATAGCAATCAGCCCCAGCATTTT. Protein product: CAWSVTGRDSNQPQHF. V usage is TRBV30 and J usage is TRBJ1-5; tentatively, D is TRBD1 (5 bases). V shed 0 bases and J shed 0 bases, with 12 bases lying between them. The CDR3 length is 16 residues. Germline V gene lookup returns CDR1 GTSNPN and CDR2 SVGIG (reference sequence).

The CDR3 nucleotides are TGTGCCAGCAGCTCGACAGGTCCCACTGAAGCTTTCTTT. This encodes CASSSTGPTEAFF. This chain joins TRBV7-2 and TRBJ1-1; maybe TRBD1 (6 bases). From germline, CDR1 is SGHTA and CDR2 FQGNSA. There are 13 residues in the CDR3. V shed 4 bases and J shed 4 bases, with 10 bases lying between them.

In its sample, this clonotype was seen a few times. This chain links TRBV28 with TRBJ1-2; 7 positions agree with TRBD1. Germline V gene lookup returns CDR1 MDHEN and CDR2 SYDVKM. CDR3 length: 14 amino acids. After removal of 4 bases from V and 2 bases from J, the junction contained 4 bases not matched to a gene. For the CDR3, the DNA is TGTGCCAGCAGTTCAGGGGGTAAAAACTATGGCTACACCTTC. Translation gives CASSSGGKNYGYTF.

In its sample, this clonotype was seen a few times. The gene calls are TRBV10-2 and TRBJ1-2, with 8 nucleotides matching TRBD1. Germline CDR1 is WSHSY and CDR2 is SAAADI. There are 13 residues in the CDR3. J was trimmed by 4 bases and V by 4 bases; bases with no gene match: 2. The CDR3 sequence: CASSGDRIYGYTF. CDR3 nucleotides: TGCGCCAGCAGTGGGGACAGGATCTATGGCTACACCTTC.

The J gene is TRBJ2-3, the V gene TRBV9, with TRBD2 matching over 8 bases. V was clipped by 3 bases and J by 6 bases; unmatched bases: 9. The CDR3 runs to 15 residues. The germline CDR1 and CDR2 sequences are SGDLS and YYNGEE. The CDR3 reads CASSARLASSDTQYF. In DNA, the CDR3 is TGTGCCAGCAGCGCCCGACTAGCGTCTTCCGATACGCAGTATTTT.

This clonotype was observed a few times. The chain carries TRBV29-1 and TRBJ2-5; 7 bases match TRBD2. J was trimmed by 2 bases and V by 8 bases; bases with no gene match: 11. The CDR3 runs 14 residues. Per germline, CDR1 SQVTM and CDR2 ANQGSEA. The CDR3 here is CSLTFGGIQETQYF. The CDR3 DNA is TGCAGCCTCACCTTCGGGGGGATACAAGAGACCCAGTACTTC.

In its sample, this clonotype was seen a few times. The chain links TRBV10-3 to TRBJ2-3, with 7 bases that match TRBD2. CDR3 length equals 14 residues. Unmatched junction bases numbered 2, after V lost 2 bases and J lost 3 bases. From germline, CDR1 is ENHRY and CDR2 SYGVKD. The CDR3 DNA is TGTGCCATCAGTGAGGGACTAGAAACAGATACGCAGTATTTT. Protein product: CAISEGLETDTQYF.

V usage is TRBV4-1 and J usage is TRBJ2-7, with TRBD2 as a possible D gene (5 bases). CDR3 size: 15 residues. Germline V gene data show CDR1 as MGHRA and CDR2 as YSYEKL. The germline V and J ends were trimmed by 5 bases and 0 bases, with 14 bases remaining between them. CDR3 region: CASSETTGNSYEQYF. CDR3 nucleotide sequence: TGCGCCAGCAGCGAGACGACGGGGAACTCCTACGAGCAGTACTTC.

This clonotype was observed a few times. The J gene is TRBJ2-2, the V gene TRBV2, with D uncertain. Looked up from germline, CDR1 is SNHLY and CDR2 is FYNNEI. V was pared by 0 bases and J by 5 bases, with 10 bases between. The CDR3 sequence is 15 residues long. DNA of the CDR3: TGTGCCAGCAGTGAAGCGCTTCAGAAAACCGGGGAGCTGTTTTTT. This translates into CASSEALQKTGELFF.